This T cell receptor beta chain was captured by sequencing in a study of spatial heterogeneity in lung cancer. The overall study: The donor population consisted of roughly 70 patients with untreated, early-stage non-small cell lung cancer. For the average unique TCR and UMI combination, more than eight occurrences appeared in raw reads.

The study tagged each TCR cDNA molecule with a unique molecular identifier. Each CDR3 protein is one row after TCRdb ran MiXCR on the 5' RACE reads. The sample includes 110,000 or so distinct CDR3 sequences, 9.5% to 14% of them seen just once. Documented time point: blood at routine non-recurrence follow-up after resection. Researchers sequenced whole RNA taken from tumor, nontumor lung or frozen PBMC without sorting. Sequences were derived from PBMCs, sampled at follow-up. The sequence came from a female donor with early-stage non-small cell lung cancer.

The CDR3 DNA sequence: TGTGCCAGCAGCTTACAGGGAGAAAGGAATTCACCCCTCCACTTT. It specifies CASSLQGERNSPLHF. The chain links TRBV7-9 to TRBJ1-6, with D perhaps TRBD1 (5 bases). The germline V gene encodes CDR1 SEHNR and CDR2 FQNEAQ (reference sequence). This CDR3 is built from 15 residues. The V and J ends lost 2 bases and 7 bases respectively, with 12 bases between them.